The next 27 T cell receptor beta chains were all read from a single sample in a study of T cells in Graves' hyperthyroidism and ophthalmopathy. RNA transcripts yielded amplified TCR beta CDR3 regions. The HTBI primer set was used in a first-round RT-PCR of the TCR CDR3. TCRdb processed the multiplex PCR reads anew with MiXCR; each CDR3 protein has one entry. The sample lists hundreds of thousands of distinct CDR3 sequences; 15% to 20% were seen once. Sequencing input: blood. The source is a man aged 40-49 years with Graves' ophthalmopathy.

J is TRBJ1-4 and V is TRBV3-1, with no clear D. Looked up from germline, CDR1 is LGHDT and CDR2 is YNNKEL (reference sequence). The CDR3 covers 16 residues. The germline V and J ends were trimmed by 2 bases and 1 base, with 11 bases remaining between them. CDR3 sequence reads: CASSQSGWGTNEKLFF. CDR3 coding DNA: TGTGCCAGCAGCCAAAGCGGGTGGGGAACTAATGAAAAACTGTTTTTT. The full variable domain, completed using reference TRBV3-1 and TRBJ1-4, is DTAVSQTPKYLVTQMGNDKSIKCEQNLGHDTMYWYKQDSKKFLKIMFSYNNKELIINETVPNRFSPKSPDKAHLNLHINSLELGDSAVYFCASSQSGWGTNEKLFFGSGTQLSVL.

This clonotype was observed at least ten times. The chain couples TRBV2 to TRBJ2-1; TRBD2 agrees at 14 bases. This CDR3 is 17 amino acids long. V trimming: 7 bases; J trimming: 4 bases; junction bases outside the gene matches: 9. The germline gives CDR1 SNHLY, CDR2 FYNNEI. The DNA of the CDR3 is TGTGCCAGCAAGTCGACTAGCGGGGGGGCCTTTTACAATGAGCAGTTCTTC. Translating it yields CASKSTSGGAFYNEQFF.

The chain recombines TRBV20-1 with TRBJ2-1; D is possibly TRBD2 (5 bases). Germline values: CDR1 DFQATT, CDR2 SNEGSKA (reference sequence). The CDR3 runs to 14 residues. V lost 3 bases and J 2 bases, leaving 11 bases between the germline ends. CDR3 amino acids: CSARVRLPYNEQFF. DNA for the CDR3: TGCAGTGCTAGGGTGCGACTACCCTACAATGAGCAGTTCTTC.

The gene calls are TRBV5-1 and TRBJ2-3; D is unresolved. The CDR3 is 13 residues long. The V gene's germline CDR1 is SGHRS and CDR2 YFSETQ. Between the trimmed V and J ends, which lost 2 bases and 4 bases, there was a span of 8 bases. The chain's CDR3 is CASSFSLADTQYF. In DNA, the CDR3 is TGCGCCAGCAGCTTTTCCTTGGCAGATACGCAGTATTTT.

Ten or more counts support this clonotype. The gene calls are TRBV27 and TRBJ2-1, with 10 bases matching TRBD2. The CDR3 consists of 16 residues. J was trimmed by 6 bases and V by 3 bases; bases with no gene match: 8. Germline CDR1 MNHEY, CDR2 SMNVEV (reference sequence). The chain's CDR3 is CASSLGSGRALNEQFF. In DNA, the CDR3 is TGTGCCAGCAGTTTGGGGAGCGGGAGGGCCCTCAATGAGCAGTTCTTC.

This clonotype was counted between two and nine times. This chain connects TRBV5-5 to TRBJ2-2; D is ambiguous. V was shortened by 0 bases and J by 0 bases, with 6 bases between the two germline ends. CDR3 length: 15 amino acids. Germline CDR1 reads SGHKS; CDR2 reads YYEKEE (reference sequence). The CDR3 loop reads CASSLDGANTGELFF. CDR3 nucleotide sequence: TGTGCCAGCAGCTTGGACGGCGCGAACACCGGGGAGCTGTTTTTT. Using reference TRBV5-5 and TRBJ2-2 for the parts outside the CDR3, the full variable domain is DAGVTQSPTHLIKTRGQQVTLRCSPISGHKSVSWYQQVLGQGPQFIFQYYEKEERGRGNFPDRFSARQFPNYSSELNVNALLLGDSALYLCASSLDGANTGELFFGEGSRLTVL.

This clonotype was recorded many times. The chain recombines TRBV3-1 with TRBJ2-7; D gene uncertain. The germline CDR1 and CDR2 sequences are LGHDT and YNNKEL (reference sequence). V shed 1 base and J shed 0 bases, with 10 bases lying between them. The CDR3 covers 15 residues. The CDR3 reads CASSQGLGSSYEQYF. In DNA form, the CDR3 reads TGTGCCAGCAGCCAAGGGCTGGGAAGCTCCTACGAGCAGTACTTC.

This clonotype was picked up many times. This sequence joins TRBV13 and TRBJ1-1; the D is unclear. V gave up 2 bases and J gave up 2 bases, with 9 bases separating them. The CDR3 length is 14 residues. CDR1 PRHDT and CDR2 FYEKMQ come from the germline V gene (reference sequence). In DNA form, the CDR3 reads TGTGCCAGCAGCTTATTCCAGTTCAACACTGAAGCTTTCTTT. Translated, it gives CASSLFQFNTEAFF.

This clonotype has a count of ten or more. The chain recombines TRBV6-2 or TRBV6-3 with TRBJ2-1; 14 bases map to TRBD2. The length of the CDR3 is 16 residues. CDR1 is MNHEY, CDR2 SVGEGT, per germline. V lost 5 bases to trimming and J lost 7 bases; unmatched junction nucleotides: 7. The CDR3 region is CASSIRGLAGGNEQFF. CDR3 sequence (DNA): TGTGCCAGCAGTATACGTGGACTAGCGGGAGGTAATGAGCAGTTCTTC.

This clonotype occurred many times. This chain links TRBV7-9 with TRBJ2-6; 9 bases align to TRBD1. The CDR3 runs 17 residues. The V and J ends lost 4 bases and 3 bases, in that order; junction bases with no gene match: 7. Germline V gene sequence: CDR1 SEHNR, CDR2 FQNEAQ (reference sequence). CDR3 in DNA: TGTGCCAGCAGCTCTCCCGGGACAGGGTTTGGGGCCAACGTCCTGACTTTC. The encoded protein is CASSSPGTGFGANVLTF.

This clonotype was counted only a few times. J is TRBJ2-6 and V is TRBV20-1; D is possibly TRBD1 (5 bases). The CDR3 sequence is 15 residues long. V lost 1 base, J lost 0 bases, and 7 bases lay in between. CDR1 and CDR2 (germline): DFQATT, SNEGSKA (reference sequence). CDR3 bases: TGCAGTGCTAGAGTAGGGGTCTCTGGGGCCAACGTCCTGACTTTC. It translates to CSARVGVSGANVLTF.

This clonotype has ten or more counts. The chain couples TRBV5-1 to TRBJ2-7; TRBD1 might be the D (8 bases). Germline CDR1 SGHRS, CDR2 YFSETQ. Trimming took 4 bases from V and 0 from J, leaving 14 bases between them. There are 15 residues in the CDR3. The chain's CDR3 is CASSRAGQVSYEQYF. In DNA form, the CDR3 reads TGCGCCAGCAGCCGAGCGGGACAGGTCTCCTACGAGCAGTACTTC.

This clonotype was picked up many times. This chain connects TRBV6-2 or TRBV6-3 to TRBJ2-1, with D unclear. Germline V gene data show CDR1 as MNHEY and CDR2 as SVGEGT. This CDR3 has 13 amino acids. The ends were cut back, 6 bases at V and 4 bases at J, with 10 bases in the middle. The DNA for the CDR3 is TGTGCCAGCAGCAATCAGAGGTACAATGAGCAGTTCTTC. Its protein is CASSNQRYNEQFF.

This clonotype was seen at least ten times. DNA of the CDR3: TGTGCCAGCTATCTACCCTACTTCGGCTACACCTTC. It yields the protein CASYLPYFGYTF. The rearrangement uses TRBV28 and TRBJ1-2; D is undetermined. The CDR3 has 12 amino acids. Trimming took 8 bases from V and 8 from J, leaving 15 bases between them. Germline CDR1 and CDR2: MDHEN and SYDVKM.

The table lists this clonotype with many counts. The gene calls are TRBV28 and TRBJ1-2, with 10 bases aligning to TRBD1. V lost 9 bases to trimming and J lost 3 bases; unmatched junction nucleotides: 10. The CDR3 sequence is 15 residues long. Per the germline V gene, CDR1 is MDHEN and CDR2 is SYDVKM. The CDR3 protein is CASQRPGTGDYGYTF. CDR3 coding DNA: TGTGCCAGTCAGAGACCTGGGACAGGGGACTATGGCTACACCTTC.

This clonotype was recorded a few times. The chain uses TRBV18 and TRBJ2-1, with 11 positions matching TRBD1. Losses at the gene ends were 3 bases for V and 8 bases for J; bases not matched to a gene: 6. The germline gives CDR1 KGHSH, CDR2 LQKENI. The CDR3 has 15 residues. Written as DNA, the CDR3 is TGTGCCAGCTCACCCCGGGACAGGGGGATGGATGAGCAGTTCTTC. It yields the protein CASSPRDRGMDEQFF.

V usage is TRBV5-1 and J usage is TRBJ2-3; 9 bases align to TRBD2. The CDR3 covers 17 residues. The trim removed 0 bases at V and 1 base at J, leaving 6 bases unmatched. Per the germline V gene, CDR1 is SGHRS and CDR2 is YFSETQ. The CDR3 is CASSLAIIAGGTDTQYF. CDR3 DNA: TGCGCCAGCAGCTTGGCCATAATAGCGGGGGGCACAGATACGCAGTATTTT.

This clonotype was counted between two and nine times. The chain carries TRBV5-1 and TRBJ2-2, with 10 nucleotides matching TRBD2. This CDR3 has 19 residues. CDR1 is SGHRS, CDR2 YFSETQ, per germline. Losses at the gene ends were 4 bases for V and 6 bases for J; bases not matched to a gene: 18. The CDR3 DNA follows: TGCGCCAGCAGCAAATGGACTAGCGGAGACGCAGGAGGGGCCGGGGAGCTGTTTTTT. It codes for CASSKWTSGDAGGAGELFF.

The chain links TRBV29-1 to TRBJ1-1; D is possibly TRBD1 (6 bases). This CDR3 spans 17 amino acids. V was pared by 4 bases and J by 0 bases, with 21 bases between. From germline, CDR1 is SQVTM and CDR2 ANQGSEA. CDR3 bases: TGCAGCGTTGGGGGGCGGACCCGCGGGCAGATGAACACTGAAGCTTTCTTT. Encoded protein: CSVGGRTRGQMNTEAFF.

The J gene is TRBJ1-1, the V gene TRBV6-2 or TRBV6-3; D ambiguous. V was pared by 0 bases and J by 7 bases, with 12 bases between. This CDR3 spans 14 amino acids. CDR1 is MNHEY and CDR2 is SVGEGT in the germline V gene. The CDR3 is CASSYSPSTGEAFF. For the CDR3, the DNA is TGTGCCAGCAGTTACTCCCCTTCCACTGGTGAAGCTTTCTTT.

This clonotype was detected only a few times. This chain joins TRBV29-1 and TRBJ2-4; D possibly corresponds to TRBD1 (6 bases). The CDR3 spans 13 residues. The V and J ends lost 7 bases and 7 bases respectively, with 17 bases between them. Germline loops: CDR1 SQVTM, CDR2 ANQGSEA. CDR3 region: CSAEGDQGNIQYF. In DNA, the CDR3 is TGCAGCGCGGAAGGGGATCAGGGGAACATTCAGTACTTC.

The chain couples TRBV27 to TRBJ1-2, with a possible D match to TRBD1 (5 bases). The CDR3 spans 17 residues. The germline gives CDR1 MNHEY, CDR2 SMNVEV (reference sequence). Trimming removed 6 bases at V and 2 bases at J, with 22 bases between. The CDR3 loop reads CASSSGPYTTDNYGYTF. CDR3 DNA: TGTGCCAGCAGCTCGGGGCCATATACTACAGACAACTATGGCTACACCTTC.

The CDR3 spells CSARATGRGVRDTQYF. CDR3 nucleotides: TGCAGTGCTAGAGCCACTGGGCGGGGGGTGAGAGATACGCAGTATTTT. The rearrangement uses TRBV20-1 and TRBJ2-3, with TRBD2 matching 8 bases. Unmatched junction bases numbered 11, after V lost 1 base and J lost 5 bases. The CDR3 length is 16 residues. Germline CDR1 reads DFQATT; CDR2 reads SNEGSKA (reference sequence).

The chain carries TRBV29-1 and TRBJ1-2; TRBD1 might be the D (6 bases). Germline loops: CDR1 SQVTM, CDR2 ANQGSEA. This CDR3 spans 15 amino acids. The germline V and J ends were trimmed by 0 bases and 4 bases, with 15 bases remaining between them. This CDR3 reads CSVEDLGPRGYGYTF. The CDR3 DNA sequence: TGCAGCGTTGAAGATCTCGGCCCCAGGGGCTATGGCTACACCTTC.

J is TRBJ2-3 and V is TRBV9, with D uncertain. Trimming shortened V by 0 bases and J by 1 base, and 18 bases separated the two germline ends. Germline loops: CDR1 SGDLS, CDR2 YYNGEE. The CDR3 consists of 18 residues. The CDR3 region has the DNA TGTGCCAGCAGCGTAGATCCAGGAGAGAGGAGACGCACAGATACGCAGTATTTT. Its protein product is CASSVDPGERRRTDTQYF.

This clonotype was found many times. V and J are TRBV5-5 and TRBJ2-2, with TRBD2 identical over 8 bases. CDR1 and CDR2 (germline): SGHKS, YYEKEE (reference sequence). This CDR3 comprises 17 residues. The V gene end was trimmed by 2 bases and the J gene end by 1 base; junction bases not matched to a gene: 7. CDR3: CASSLALAGLNTGELFF. The CDR3, as DNA: TGTGCCAGCAGCTTAGCTCTAGCGGGCCTGAACACCGGGGAGCTGTTTTTT.

This clonotype was seen many times. The J gene is TRBJ2-2, the V gene TRBV7-9, with 8 positions matching TRBD1. The CDR3 loop spans 15 amino acids. Germline V gives CDR1 SEHNR, CDR2 FQNEAQ (reference sequence). The J segment lost 0 bases and the V segment lost 4 bases, leaving 1 base of the junction unmatched. The CDR3: CASSSTGANTGELFF. The CDR3 DNA follows: TGTGCCAGCAGCTCGACAGGGGCGAACACCGGGGAGCTGTTTTTT.